This T cell receptor (beta chain) was identified during a study of blood T cells in healthy people across ages. The study recruited healthy Caucasian donors from Russia who were aged about 6 to 90. Per sample, at least 5 micrograms of total RNA were extracted. Using a J-beta primer mix together with a sample-barcoded 5' primer, a second PCR was run for about 6 to 12 cycles. TCRdb used MiXCR to reprocess the 5' RACE reads, holding one entry per CDR3 protein. The sample records 1.5 million to 2 million distinct CDR3 sequences, 28% being singletons. V lost 7 bases to trimming and J lost 4 bases, with 5 bases between them. CDR3 length: 11 amino acids. Looked up from germline, CDR1 is MNHEY and CDR2 is SVGEGT.

Specimen: blood. The TCR originated in a woman in her 30s in good health. This chain links TRBV6-2 or TRBV6-3 with TRBJ2-4; D remains ambiguous. The CDR3 here is CASIFKNIQYF. CDR3 bases: TGTGCCAGCATTTTTAAAAACATTCAGTACTTC.